This T cell receptor (beta chain) was identified during a study of patients and donors after allogeneic stem cell transplantation. This clonotype was counted many times. MiXCR was run by TCRdb on the RT-PCR reads, yielding one entry per CDR3 protein. The sample yields 400,000 to 500,000 distinct CDR3 sequences, approximately 16% seen once. V was pared by 4 bases and J by 4 bases, with 10 bases between. CDR3 length equals 14 residues. The specimen sequenced was blood, either unsorted or a sorted T cell fraction (not recorded which). This receptor was taken from a human donor who was either an allogeneic HSCT recipient or a stem cell or donor lymphocyte infusion donor (not recorded which). It is not recorded whose cells these are; they may come from a transplant donor. The chain joins TRBV12-3 or TRBV12-4 to TRBJ1-4; D gene unclear. CDR3 sequence: CASSSRWDNEKLFF. CDR3 nucleotide sequence: TGTGCCAGCAGTTCTAGGTGGGATAATGAAAAACTGTTTTTT.